A selection of T cell receptor beta chains follows, all from one sample in a study of T cells in Graves' hyperthyroidism and ophthalmopathy. TCRdb independently ran MiXCR on the multiplex PCR reads; one entry per CDR3 protein. The sample carries roughly 530,000 distinct CDR3 sequences, roughly 15% recorded once. Sequenced: blood. The receptors come from a woman aged 18-29 years with Graves' ophthalmopathy. The CDR3 runs from the conserved cysteine through the conserved F or W. Fields, in order: clone size, D gene, V gene, J gene, CDR3 protein, CDR3 DNA. D genes are given only for firm matches. Size is omitted from some rows. Given values are once, few, many or a class for expanded clones.

clone_size: few; d_call: TRBD1; v_call: TRBV6-1; j_call: TRBJ1-5; cdr3_aa: CASRPDRVQPQHF; cdr3_nt: TGTGCCAGCAGGCCGGACAGGGTTCAGCCCCAGCATTTT
clone_size: many; d_call: .; v_call: TRBV6-2/TRBV6-3; j_call: TRBJ1-1; cdr3_aa: CASSYDPDTDTEAFF; cdr3_nt: TGTGCCAGCAGTTACGACCCCGACACCGACACTGAAGCTTTCTTT
clone_size: many; d_call: TRBD2; v_call: TRBV12-5; j_call: TRBJ2-5; cdr3_aa: CASGSHPNRLAGEQETQYF; cdr3_nt: TGTGCTAGTGGTTCTCACCCCAACCGACTAGCGGGCGAGCAAGAGACCCAGTACTTC
clone_size: few; d_call: .; v_call: TRBV20-1; j_call: TRBJ1-6; cdr3_aa: CSPQVQGPGNSPLHF; cdr3_nt: TGCAGTCCCCAGGTCCAGGGGCCGGGGAATTCACCCCTCCACTTT
clone_size: many; d_call: .; v_call: TRBV11-2; j_call: TRBJ2-3; cdr3_aa: CASSLPADTQYF; cdr3_nt: TGTGCCAGCAGCTTACCGGCGGATACGCAGTATTTT
clone_size: many; d_call: .; v_call: TRBV20-1; j_call: TRBJ2-7; cdr3_aa: CSAEDHRASGSYEQYF; cdr3_nt: TGCAGTGCCGAAGACCACAGGGCTAGCGGATCCTACGAGCAGTACTTC
clone_size: many; d_call: .; v_call: TRBV6-1; j_call: TRBJ2-7; cdr3_aa: CASGTGLTYEQYF; cdr3_nt: TGTGCCAGCGGGACGGGGTTAACCTACGAGCAGTACTTC
clone_size: few; d_call: .; v_call: TRBV10-1; j_call: TRBJ2-5; cdr3_aa: CASSPGRAYQETQYF; cdr3_nt: TGCGCCAGCAGTCCCGGACGGGCGTACCAAGAGACCCAGTACTTC
clone_size: few; d_call: TRBD1; v_call: TRBV20-1; j_call: TRBJ2-1; cdr3_aa: CSAEPATGFNEQFF; cdr3_nt: TGCAGTGCAGAACCCGCGACAGGGTTTAATGAGCAGTTCTTC
clone_size: many; d_call: .; v_call: TRBV5-1; j_call: TRBJ1-1; cdr3_aa: CASSFEGENTEAFF; cdr3_nt: TGCGCCAGCAGCTTCGAAGGGGAGAACACTGAAGCTTTCTTT
clone_size: many; d_call: .; v_call: TRBV2; j_call: TRBJ1-1; cdr3_aa: CASSEGGLKNTEAFF; cdr3_nt: TGTGCCAGCAGTGAGGGTGGGCTGAAGAACACTGAAGCTTTCTTT
clone_size: many; d_call: TRBD1; v_call: TRBV7-2; j_call: TRBJ1-4; cdr3_aa: CASSFDRGQLFF; cdr3_nt: TGTGCCAGCAGCTTTGACAGGGGACAACTGTTTTTT
clone_size: .; d_call: .; v_call: TRBV4-1; j_call: TRBJ2-4; cdr3_aa: CASSQGLKELAKNIQYF; cdr3_nt: TGCGCCAGCAGCCAAGGCCTAAAGGAACTAGCCAAAAACATTCAGTACTTC
clone_size: .; d_call: .; v_call: TRBV5-1; j_call: TRBJ2-1; cdr3_aa: CASSSAGTYNEQFF; cdr3_nt: TGCGCCAGCAGCTCGGCAGGGACGTACAATGAGCAGTTCTTC
clone_size: few; d_call: TRBD1; v_call: TRBV27; j_call: TRBJ2-5; cdr3_aa: CASSSRGWAQETQYF; cdr3_nt: TGTGCCAGCAGTTCCAGGGGGTGGGCCCAAGAGACCCAGTACTTC
clone_size: .; d_call: TRBD1; v_call: TRBV30; j_call: TRBJ1-1; cdr3_aa: CAWELTTGGTEAFF; cdr3_nt: TGTGCCTGGGAACTCACTACAGGGGGAACTGAAGCTTTCTTT
clone_size: many; d_call: TRBD2; v_call: TRBV11-2; j_call: TRBJ2-5; cdr3_aa: CASSPSGGAGETQYF; cdr3_nt: TGTGCCAGCAGCCCTAGCGGGGGGGCCGGGGAGACCCAGTACTTC
clone_size: .; d_call: TRBD1; v_call: TRBV5-1; j_call: TRBJ2-1; cdr3_aa: CASSLAVVGQGADEQFF; cdr3_nt: TGCGCCAGCAGCTTGGCGGTCGTGGGACAGGGGGCCGATGAGCAGTTCTTC
clone_size: .; d_call: TRBD1; v_call: TRBV5-1; j_call: TRBJ2-1; cdr3_aa: CASSLAGQENNEQFF; cdr3_nt: TGCGCCAGCAGCTTGGCTGGACAGGAAAACAATGAGCAGTTCTTC
clone_size: many; d_call: .; v_call: TRBV6-6; j_call: TRBJ2-3; cdr3_aa: CASSYSGVRGTDTQYF; cdr3_nt: TGTGCCAGCAGTTACTCGGGGGTGCGTGGCACAGATACGCAGTATTTT
clone_size: many; d_call: .; v_call: TRBV24-1; j_call: TRBJ2-1; cdr3_aa: CATSKLERSSYNEQFF; cdr3_nt: TGTGCCACCAGTAAATTAGAGAGGAGCTCCTACAATGAGCAGTTCTTC
clone_size: many; d_call: TRBD2; v_call: TRBV29-1; j_call: TRBJ2-1; cdr3_aa: CSVVTSGSYNEQFF; cdr3_nt: TGCAGCGTTGTGACTAGCGGGTCCTACAATGAGCAGTTCTTC
clone_size: many; d_call: TRBD2; v_call: TRBV7-9; j_call: TRBJ2-6; cdr3_aa: CASRPSRTSGAGANVLTF; cdr3_nt: TGTGCCAGCAGACCCTCACGGACTAGCGGGGCTGGGGCCAACGTCCTGACTTTC
clone_size: .; d_call: .; v_call: TRBV4-1; j_call: TRBJ1-3; cdr3_aa: CASSQADYSGNTIYF; cdr3_nt: TGCGCCAGCAGCCAAGCCGACTACTCTGGAAACACCATATATTTT
clone_size: many; d_call: .; v_call: TRBV28; j_call: TRBJ2-3; cdr3_aa: CASRDTGKSPDTQYF; cdr3_nt: TGTGCCAGCAGGGATACAGGGAAGTCGCCAGATACGCAGTATTTT
clone_size: .; d_call: .; v_call: TRBV30; j_call: TRBJ2-4; cdr3_aa: CAWSVPGIIAKNIQYF; cdr3_nt: TGTGCCTGGAGTGTACCCGGGATTATCGCCAAAAACATTCAGTACTTC
clone_size: many; d_call: TRBD2; v_call: TRBV7-2; j_call: TRBJ2-3; cdr3_aa: CASSLVWGEGWLADTQYF; cdr3_nt: TGTGCCAGCAGCTTAGTCTGGGGGGAGGGCTGGCTCGCAGATACGCAGTATTTT
clone_size: many; d_call: TRBD1; v_call: TRBV30; j_call: TRBJ2-2; cdr3_aa: CATTGERGLTGELFF; cdr3_nt: TGTGCCACTACAGGGGAGAGGGGGCTCACCGGGGAGCTGTTTTTT
clone_size: few; d_call: TRBD1; v_call: TRBV12-3/TRBV12-4; j_call: TRBJ2-4; cdr3_aa: CASRGQEKNIQYF; cdr3_nt: TGTGCCAGCAGGGGACAGGAAAAAAACATTCAGTACTTC
clone_size: .; d_call: TRBD2; v_call: TRBV14; j_call: TRBJ2-7; cdr3_aa: CASSPLAGGQYEQYF; cdr3_nt: TGTGCCAGCAGCCCTTTAGCGGGGGGGCAATACGAGCAGTACTTC
clone_size: many; d_call: TRBD1; v_call: TRBV2; j_call: TRBJ1-1; cdr3_aa: CASSVTGTGVMNTEAFF; cdr3_nt: TGTGCCAGCAGTGTGACCGGGACAGGGGTTATGAACACTGAAGCTTTCTTT
clone_size: .; d_call: TRBD1; v_call: TRBV4-1; j_call: TRBJ2-6; cdr3_aa: CASSQGDRSSGANVLTF; cdr3_nt: TGCGCCAGCAGCCAAGGGGACAGGAGTTCTGGGGCCAACGTCCTGACTTTC
clone_size: .; d_call: TRBD1; v_call: TRBV4-1; j_call: TRBJ1-5; cdr3_aa: CASSQEPTGFQPQHF; cdr3_nt: TGCGCCAGCAGCCAAGAGCCGACAGGGTTTCAGCCCCAGCATTTT
clone_size: .; d_call: .; v_call: TRBV7-2; j_call: TRBJ2-2; cdr3_aa: CASSLVTGPAGELFF; cdr3_nt: TGTGCCAGCAGCTTAGTCACAGGCCCCGCCGGGGAGCTGTTTTTT
clone_size: many; d_call: .; v_call: TRBV2; j_call: TRBJ1-3; cdr3_aa: CASRMKDSGNTIYF; cdr3_nt: TGTGCCAGCAGAATGAAAGACTCTGGAAACACCATATATTTT
clone_size: many; d_call: TRBD2; v_call: TRBV20-1; j_call: TRBJ2-3; cdr3_aa: CSAERGGTDTQYF; cdr3_nt: TGCAGTGCTGAGCGGGGAGGCACAGATACGCAGTATTTT
clone_size: .; d_call: .; v_call: TRBV19; j_call: TRBJ1-5; cdr3_aa: CASSMMGVNQPQHF; cdr3_nt: TGTGCCAGTAGTATGATGGGAGTCAATCAGCCCCAGCATTTT
clone_size: many; d_call: .; v_call: TRBV2; j_call: TRBJ1-5; cdr3_aa: CAGRRYSNQPQHF; cdr3_nt: TGTGCCGGCAGGCGGTATAGCAATCAGCCCCAGCATTTT
clone_size: .; d_call: TRBD2; v_call: TRBV11-2; j_call: TRBJ2-5; cdr3_aa: CASSLERTSGGFQETQYF; cdr3_nt: TGTGCCAGCAGCTTGGAGCGGACTAGCGGGGGATTCCAAGAGACCCAGTACTTC
clone_size: few; d_call: .; v_call: TRBV9; j_call: TRBJ1-6; cdr3_aa: CASSNDRESSYNSPLHF; cdr3_nt: TGTGCCAGCAGCAATGACAGAGAAAGCTCCTATAATTCACCCCTCCACTTT